This T cell receptor beta chain emerged from a study of CD8 T cells in Susac syndrome. Overall study: There were Susac syndrome patients who were therapy-naive at blood draw, others on corticosteroids, and others on intravenous immunoglobulin alone.

Both CD4+ and CD8+ T cells were negatively isolated, and TEMRA cells underwent FACS enrichment. A remark on this clonotype: Its antigen is currently unknown.

After removal of 7 bases from V and 0 bases from J, the junction contained 6 bases not matched to a gene. The CDR3 is 16 amino acids. Study-wide findings and caveats: It was acknowledged in the study that its TCR sequencing and HLA analysis involved a relatively small number of individuals.

The authors reverse transcribed about 0.5 to 1 ug RNA with random hexamers. Amplification of TCR beta CDR3 across 54 Vbeta and 13 Jbeta was performed with immunoSEQ multiplex PCR. TCRdb fed the immunoSEQ multiplex PCR reads into MiXCR, producing one record per CDR3 protein. The sample carries more than 150,000 distinct CDR3 sequences, about 96% recorded once. The chain recombines TRBV12-3 or TRBV12-4 with TRBJ2-6; TRBD2 matches at 7 bases. Material: CD4+ T cells from PBMCs. This TCR was sampled from a human donor with Susac syndrome. The DNA for the CDR3 is TGTGCCAGCAAGAGGGGACTAACCTCTGGGGCCAACGTCCTGACTTTC. Encoded protein: CASKRGLTSGANVLTF.